The rows below give T cell receptor beta chains drawn from one sample of a study of sequential checkpoint blockade in melanoma. Data came from immunoSEQ multiplex PCR; TCRdb stores just in-frame clones and leaves some out. Of under 45,000 clones in the sample, almost 85% were seen once. The sample consisted of CD8+ T cells sorted from blood (inferred from file names), taken from a patient given nivolumab and ipilimumab in sequence. Receptors were obtained from a human donor with melanoma. Each CDR3 is given with its conserved first and last residue. A D gene is named only where the DNA matches it firmly. Clone size is given for some rows only: seen once, a few or many times, or a class if the clone is expanded.

abundance	v_gene	d_gene	CDR3aa
once	TRBV5-7	TRBD1	CASSWDRGSQPQHF
once	TRBV7-9	NA	CASSLINYEQYF
NA	TRBV5-4	TRBD2	CASSSASGFSYNEQFF
NA	TRBV5-6	TRBD1	CASSFRGNTQYF
NA	TRBV28	TRBD2	CASSPTSGGAVDEQFF
NA	TRBV6-5	NA	CASSAASEQYF
once	TRBV2	TRBD2	CASSERGGGVYNEQFF
NA	TRBV28	NA	CASSPRHRGGTDTEAFF
once	TRBV6-1	TRBD1	CASSVFGQGGSYNEQFF
NA	TRBV11-2	TRBD2	CASSLAASGTYEQYF
once	TRBV7-8	TRBD1	CASSLGTGVAQYF
few	TRBV19	NA	CASSIRVSYEQYF
NA	TRBV5-6	NA	CASSPGTLLGPGELFF
NA	TRBV28	NA	CASSFRGSGNTIYF
NA	TRBV7-9	TRBD1	CASSPRTGYEKLFF
NA	TRBV5-1	NA	CASSSDGTLTYEQYF
NA	TRBV6-6	TRBD1	CASSVGQGLSYEQYF
NA	TRBV9	NA	CASSVWSGPDYEQFF
NA	TRBV4-1	NA	CASSQSQGHSEAFF
NA	TRBV6-5	NA	CASSYRGMGTEAFF
NA	TRBV28	NA	CASSLRAGANYGYTF
NA	TRBV9	TRBD2	CASSVSGGSSYEQYF
once	TRBV6-6	TRBD1	CASSTERLGQGNGYTF
NA	TRBV27	NA	CASSLGLAFSTDTQYF
NA	TRBV5-6	TRBD2	CASSSSGTSGGLQETQYF
NA	TRBV27	NA	CASSLSGVNNEQFF
NA	TRBV15	NA	CATSGQDTSGELFF
NA	TRBV28	TRBD2	CASSLTAGGHYGELFF
NA	TRBV9	TRBD2	CASTSSGGWADTQYF
NA	TRBV11-2	TRBD2	CASSLGASGTYEQYF
NA	TRBV4-1	TRBD1	CASTTGLGDEQFF
NA	TRBV29-1	TRBD1	CSVTGVNTYEQYF
NA	TRBV5-1	TRBD1	CASSLGQGSTEAFF